One and the same sample provided the 24 T cell receptor beta chains below, sequenced in a study of memory CD4+ T cells and cytomegalovirus serostatus. The repertoire was sequenced with immunoSEQ multiplex PCR; TCRdb's copy has only in-frame clones and lacks some. In the table there are 50,000 to 60,000 clones, about four fifths of which are singletons. Single viable CD3+CD4+CD8-CD45RO+ cells were sorted as the memory CD4+ T cells. Source material: memory CD4+ T cells from blood. These TCRs come from an adult in good health and CMV-seropositive.

The CDR3: CSARWGNTIYF. CDR3 bases: TGCAGTGCTAGGTGGGGAAACACCATATATTTT. This sequence joins TRBV20-1 and TRBJ1-3; D unresolved. The V gene's germline CDR1 is DFQATT and CDR2 SNEGSKA (reference sequence). This CDR3 spans 11 amino acids. Trimming removed 3 bases at V and 4 bases at J, with 4 bases between.

J is TRBJ2-7 and V is TRBV4-2; 9 nucleotides match TRBD2. V was pared by 1 base and J by 6 bases, with 13 bases of the junction left unmatched. The length of the CDR3 is 17 residues. Germline V gene lookup returns CDR1 LGHNA and CDR2 YNFKEQ. The chain's CDR3 is CASSQGLAGAIGVEQYF. CDR3 nucleotide sequence: TGTGCCAGCAGCCAAGGATTAGCGGGAGCTATAGGAGTCGAGCAGTACTTC.

The V call is TRBV19, the J call TRBJ2-7; 13 nucleotides match TRBD2. J gave up 7 bases and V 2 bases, and 5 bases lay outside the gene matches. Germline CDR1 LNHDA, CDR2 SQIVND (reference sequence). The CDR3 is 15 amino acids. The CDR3 DNA reads as TGTGCCAGTAGTATATCTCCGGGACTAGCGGGAGAGCAGTACTTC. This gives the protein CASSISPGLAGEQYF.

This chain joins TRBV7-3 and TRBJ2-1; 8 bases agree with TRBD2. CDR1 and CDR2 from the germline V gene are SGHTA and FQGTGA. The J segment lost 9 bases and the V segment lost 4 bases, leaving 5 bases of the junction unmatched. The CDR3 extends over 13 amino acids. CDR3 DNA sequence: TGTGCCAGCAGCTCAGGCCTAGCGGGTGAGCAGTTCTTC. This codes for CASSSGLAGEQFF.

The gene calls are TRBV27 and TRBJ2-7; TRBD1 matches 9 bases. The germline CDR1 and CDR2 sequences are MNHEY and SMNVEV (reference sequence). Losses at the gene ends were 2 bases for V and 5 bases for J; bases not matched to a gene: 10. The CDR3 runs 16 residues. As DNA, the CDR3 is TGTGCCAGCAGTTTAGGTTATCGACAGGGGGGGAACGAGCAGTACTTC. It is translated as CASSLGYRQGGNEQYF.

The chain links TRBV30 to TRBJ2-7; perhaps TRBD2 as D (7 bases). Germline loops: CDR1 GTSNPN, CDR2 SVGIG (reference sequence). The ends were cut back, 0 bases at V and 2 bases at J, with 11 bases in the middle. This CDR3 has 14 residues. CDR3 in amino acids: CAWSVGGVAYEQYF. As DNA, the CDR3 is TGTGCCTGGAGTGTAGGGGGGGTAGCCTACGAGCAGTACTTC. Full variable domain (outside the CDR3, taken from reference TRBV30 and TRBJ2-7): SQTIHQWPATLVQPVGSPLSLECTVEGTSNPNLYWYRQAAGRGLQLLFYSVGIGQISSEVPQNLSASRPQDRQFILSSKKLLLSDSGFYLCAWSVGGVAYEQYFGPGTRLTVT.

This clone showed up just a few times. CDR3 in DNA: TGCGCCAGCAGCCAAGGCACGGGTCGAGAGACCCAGTACTTC. Amino acid sequence: CASSQGTGRETQYF. This chain uses TRBV4-3 with TRBJ2-5; no firm D call. Trimming removed 1 base at V and 4 bases at J, with 10 bases between. The CDR3 runs 14 residues. Germline loops: CDR1 LGHNA, CDR2 YSLEER.

The V and J genes are TRBV5-1 and TRBJ1-2; D gene ambiguous. V was clipped by 4 bases and J by 4 bases, with 14 bases between them. Germline V gene data show CDR1 as SGHRS and CDR2 as YFSETQ. The length of the CDR3 is 14 residues. The CDR3 coding sequence is TGCGCCAGCAGCGAGTATGGGGAAGGCTATGGCTACACCTTC. This gives the protein CASSEYGEGYGYTF.

This clone was detected only once. The chain links TRBV19 to TRBJ1-5; D gene unclear. Per the germline V gene, CDR1 is LNHDA and CDR2 is SQIVND (reference sequence). The CDR3 runs 12 residues. V lost 1 base and J 7 bases, leaving 5 bases between the germline ends. CDR3 amino acids: CASSIGRQPQHF. The CDR3 nucleotides read TGTGCCAGTAGTATAGGACGGCAGCCCCAGCATTTT.

The chain recombines TRBV18 with TRBJ2-7; perhaps TRBD1 as D (6 bases). The CDR3 consists of 14 residues. Deletions cut 6 bases from V and 2 bases from J, with 14 bases between. Germline CDR1 is KGHSH and CDR2 is LQKENI. As DNA, the CDR3 is TGTGCCAGCTCCCCCAGACAGGAGACCTACGAGCAGTACTTC. It codes for CASSPRQETYEQYF.

The chain uses TRBV20-1 and TRBJ1-1; no firm D call. Germline CDR1 and CDR2: DFQATT and SNEGSKA (reference sequence). V shed 3 bases and J shed 11 bases, with 10 bases lying between them. The CDR3 has 10 amino acids. CDR3 loop: CSARESVAFF. The CDR3 region has the DNA TGCAGTGCTAGGGAGTCGGTGGCTTTCTTT.

The chain combines TRBV9 with TRBJ2-1; 7 positions match TRBD1. V lost 0 bases, J lost 7 bases, and 1 base stayed unmatched. This CDR3 has 13 residues. CDR1 is SGDLS, CDR2 YYNGEE, per germline. The CDR3 DNA follows: TGTGCCAGCAGCGTAGCGGACAGGAATGAGCAGTTCTTC. Encoded protein: CASSVADRNEQFF. Complete variable domain (other parts from reference TRBV9 and TRBJ2-1): DSGVTQTPKHLITATGQRVTLRCSPRSGDLSVYWYQQSLDQGLQFLIQYYNGEERAKGNILERFSAQQFPDLHSELNLSSLELGDSALYFCASSVADRNEQFFGPGTRLTVL.

The rearrangement uses TRBV15 and TRBJ1-2; D possibly corresponds to TRBD1 (6 bases). Per germline, CDR1 LNHNV and CDR2 YYDKDF (reference sequence). This CDR3 is built from 14 residues. V shed 1 base and J shed 2 bases, with 8 bases lying between them. As DNA, the CDR3 is TGTGCCACCAGCAGAGCAGGGGCGAACTATGGCTACACCTTC. It codes for CATSRAGANYGYTF.

This clone was recorded once. The J gene is TRBJ1-2, the V gene TRBV6-5, with D perhaps TRBD1 (6 bases). Trimming removed 5 bases at V and 2 bases at J, with 9 bases between. There are 13 residues in the CDR3. Germline assignment: CDR1 MNHEY and CDR2 SVGAGI. The CDR3 loop reads CASSSTGNYGYTF. CDR3 coding DNA: TGTGCCAGCAGTAGCACAGGGAACTATGGCTACACCTTC.

This chain connects TRBV28 to TRBJ1-1, with D unclear. This CDR3 comprises 17 residues. V lost 4 bases and J lost 0, with 18 bases in between. Germline assignment: CDR1 MDHEN and CDR2 SYDVKM. CDR3 bases: TGTGCCAGCAGTTCCTGGGGATCGAAAGGGATGAACACTGAAGCTTTCTTT. Protein sequence: CASSSWGSKGMNTEAFF.

V is TRBV30 and J is TRBJ2-1; D is unclear. This CDR3 has 11 amino acids. V was pared by 3 bases and J by 7 bases, with 7 bases between. Germline assignment: CDR1 GTSNPN and CDR2 SVGIG (reference sequence). DNA of the CDR3: TGTGCCTGGAGGATCGGGAATGAGCAGTTCTTC. This encodes CAWRIGNEQFF.

V and J are TRBV6-1 and TRBJ2-7, with 7 bases identical to TRBD1. CDR1 and CDR2 from the germline V gene are MNHNS and SASEGT. The CDR3 length is 14 residues. With 6 bases clipped from V and 0 bases from J, the junction kept 5 bases outside the gene matches. CDR3 DNA: TGTGCCAGCAGGAGGACAGGAAGCTCCTACGAGCAGTACTTC. This gives the protein CASRRTGSSYEQYF.

The chain's CDR3 is CASSPTGGRNTIYF. DNA for the CDR3: TGTGCCAGCTCACCGACAGGGGGAAGAAACACCATATATTTT. The chain combines TRBV18 with TRBJ1-3, with TRBD1 matching 9 bases. Trimming cost V 3 bases and J 5 bases; bases outside gene matches: 2. This CDR3 is built from 14 residues. Germline loops: CDR1 KGHSH, CDR2 LQKENI.

The V gene is TRBV28, the J gene TRBJ2-7, with 14 bases that match TRBD2. This CDR3 region has 15 residues. V shed 10 bases and J 5 bases; nucleotides not matched to a gene: 10. Germline CDR1 and CDR2: MDHEN and SYDVKM. The DNA for the CDR3 is TGTGCCATCAAAGGACTAGCGGGAGGAAGCGACGAGCAGTACTTC. Its protein is CAIKGLAGGSDEQYF.

This sequence joins TRBV12-5 and TRBJ2-7, with D possibly TRBD1 on 6 matching bases. This CDR3 contains 13 residues. Germline V gene sequence: CDR1 LGHNT, CDR2 FRNRAP. Trimming took off 6 bases at V and 6 bases at J, with 15 bases between the two ends. The DNA of the CDR3 is TGTGCTAGTGGCAAGGGACAAAACTCCGAGCAGTACTTC. Amino acid sequence: CASGKGQNSEQYF.

This chain uses TRBV5-4 with TRBJ1-1; D is uncertain. CDR1 is SGHNT and CDR2 is YYREEE in the germline V gene (reference sequence). This CDR3 has 14 residues. With 2 bases removed from V and 5 bases from J, the gap between germline ends came to 13 bases. The CDR3 sequence is CASSFAGVETEAFF. As DNA, the CDR3 is TGTGCCAGCAGCTTCGCCGGGGTAGAGACTGAAGCTTTCTTT.

The chain recombines TRBV7-2 with TRBJ2-1, with TRBD2 matching 7 bases. V lost 4 bases to trimming and J lost 7 bases; unmatched junction nucleotides: 7. This CDR3 contains 14 residues. Looked up from germline, CDR1 is SGHTA and CDR2 is FQGNSA. The CDR3 region has the DNA TGTGCCAGCAGCTCCGGGGGAGGGACTAATGAGCAGTTCTTC. Protein product: CASSSGGGTNEQFF.

The rearrangement joins TRBV27 to TRBJ1-1; 7 nucleotides match TRBD1. The V and J ends lost 5 bases and 3 bases, in that order; junction bases with no gene match: 15. Per the germline V gene, CDR1 is MNHEY and CDR2 is SMNVEV (reference sequence). There are 17 residues in the CDR3. The CDR3: CASSPHRITGVDTEAFF. CDR3 sequence (DNA): TGTGCCAGCAGTCCCCACCGAATCACAGGGGTAGACACTGAAGCTTTCTTT.

In DNA, the CDR3 is TGTGCCAGCCGCCCGGGGACAGGTGGCGATGAGCAGTTCTTC. It is translated as CASRPGTGGDEQFF. This rearrangement joins TRBV11-2 to TRBJ2-1, with TRBD1 matching over 8 bases. Germline trimming cut 8 bases from V and 8 bases from J; bases unmatched to any gene: 11. Looked up from germline, CDR1 is SGHAT and CDR2 is FQNNGV. The CDR3 has 14 amino acids.